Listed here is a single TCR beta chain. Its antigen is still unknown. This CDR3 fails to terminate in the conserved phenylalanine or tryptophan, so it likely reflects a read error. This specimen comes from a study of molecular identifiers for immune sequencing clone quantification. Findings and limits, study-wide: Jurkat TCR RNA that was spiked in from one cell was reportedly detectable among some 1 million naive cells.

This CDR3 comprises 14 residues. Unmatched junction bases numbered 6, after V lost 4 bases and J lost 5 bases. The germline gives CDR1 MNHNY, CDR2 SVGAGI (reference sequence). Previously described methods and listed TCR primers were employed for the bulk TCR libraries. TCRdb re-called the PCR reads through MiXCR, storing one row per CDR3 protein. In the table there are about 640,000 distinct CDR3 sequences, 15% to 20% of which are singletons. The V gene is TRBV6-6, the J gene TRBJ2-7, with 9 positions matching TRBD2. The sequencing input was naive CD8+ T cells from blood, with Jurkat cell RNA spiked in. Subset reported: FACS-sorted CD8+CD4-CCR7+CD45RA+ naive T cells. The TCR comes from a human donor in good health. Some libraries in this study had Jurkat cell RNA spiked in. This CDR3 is CASSLGREGHEQYS. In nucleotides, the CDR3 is TGTGCCAGCAGTTTAGGGCGGGAGGGTCACGAGCAGTACTCC.